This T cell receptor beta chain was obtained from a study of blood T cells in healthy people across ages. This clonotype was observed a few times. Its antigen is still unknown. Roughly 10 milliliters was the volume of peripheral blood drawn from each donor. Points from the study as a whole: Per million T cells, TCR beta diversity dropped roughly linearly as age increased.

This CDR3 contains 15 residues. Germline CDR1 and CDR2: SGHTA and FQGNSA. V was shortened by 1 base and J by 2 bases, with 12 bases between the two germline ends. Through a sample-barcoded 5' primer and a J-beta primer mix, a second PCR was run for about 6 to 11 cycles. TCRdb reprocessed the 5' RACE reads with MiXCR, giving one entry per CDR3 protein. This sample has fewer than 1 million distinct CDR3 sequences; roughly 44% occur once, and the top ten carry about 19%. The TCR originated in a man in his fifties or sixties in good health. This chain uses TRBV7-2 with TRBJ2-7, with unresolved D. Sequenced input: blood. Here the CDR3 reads CASSLGPPGPYEQYF. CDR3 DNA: TGTGCCAGCAGCTTAGGCCCACCGGGCCCCTACGAGCAGTACTTC.